This T cell receptor (beta chain) was captured in a study of cytomegalovirus exposure and HLA in healthy donors. Germline V lookup: CDR1 MNHNS, CDR2 SASEGT. The CDR3 covers 15 residues. The J segment lost 9 bases and the V segment lost 5 bases, leaving 7 bases of the junction unmatched. The PCR employed 60 Vbeta primers together with 13 Jbeta primers. Per the original data handling: A later analysis counted 65 million to 90 million unique TCR beta chains, some 12 million shared. The protocol was immunoSEQ multiplex PCR, while the TCRdb copy is restricted to in-frame clones and leaves out a portion. The DNA was the basis for D and trimming; V, J and clone size are from that table. The data hold about 160,000 clones, with around 83% observed a single time.

The sequencing input was PBMCs. V usage is TRBV6-1 and J usage is TRBJ2-1; 13 bases fit TRBD2. The clonotype was recovered from a man in his forties or fifties in good health and CMV-seropositive. CDR3 nucleotide sequence: TGTGCCAGCAGTAAAACTAGCGGGGGGGCATTTGAGCAGTTCTTC. Translating gives CASSKTSGGAFEQFF.